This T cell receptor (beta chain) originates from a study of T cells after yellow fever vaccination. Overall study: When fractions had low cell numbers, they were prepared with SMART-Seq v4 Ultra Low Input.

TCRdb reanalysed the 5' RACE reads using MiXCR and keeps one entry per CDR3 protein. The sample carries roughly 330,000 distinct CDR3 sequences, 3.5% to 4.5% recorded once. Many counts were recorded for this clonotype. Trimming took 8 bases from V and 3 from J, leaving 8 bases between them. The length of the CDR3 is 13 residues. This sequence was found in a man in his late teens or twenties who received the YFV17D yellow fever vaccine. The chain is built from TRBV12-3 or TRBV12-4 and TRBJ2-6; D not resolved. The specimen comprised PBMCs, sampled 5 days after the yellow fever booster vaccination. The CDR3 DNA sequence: TGTGCCAGCGGCGGAAGTGGGGCCAACGTCCTGACTTTC. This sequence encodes CASGGSGANVLTF.